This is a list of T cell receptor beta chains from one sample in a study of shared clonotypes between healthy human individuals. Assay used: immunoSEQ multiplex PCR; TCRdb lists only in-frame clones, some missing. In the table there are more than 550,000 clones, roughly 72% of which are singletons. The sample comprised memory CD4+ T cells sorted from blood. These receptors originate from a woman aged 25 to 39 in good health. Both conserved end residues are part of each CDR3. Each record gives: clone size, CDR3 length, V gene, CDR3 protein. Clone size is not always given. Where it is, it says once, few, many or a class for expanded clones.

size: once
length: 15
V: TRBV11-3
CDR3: CASSPTGAGANVLTF

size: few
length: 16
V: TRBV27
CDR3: CASSLTAGTARYGYTF

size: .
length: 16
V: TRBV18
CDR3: CASSVTATSGRGEQYF

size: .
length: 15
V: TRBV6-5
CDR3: CASMNSGRAKDEQFF

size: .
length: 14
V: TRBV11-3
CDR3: CASSLAGGEYEQYF

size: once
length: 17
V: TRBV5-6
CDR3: CASSLAVGLGTNQPQHF

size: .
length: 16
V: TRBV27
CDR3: CASSLSADGRGTEAFF

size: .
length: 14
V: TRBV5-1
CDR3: CASSAGSSTIIYTF

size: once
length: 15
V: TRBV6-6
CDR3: CASSYPKAGAYEQYF

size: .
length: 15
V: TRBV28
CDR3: CASSFGGEGENEQFF

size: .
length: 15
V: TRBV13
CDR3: CASTRLGTGMDTQYF

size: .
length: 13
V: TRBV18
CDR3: CASSPGADQPQHF

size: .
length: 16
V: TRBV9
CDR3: CASSAARGGNTGELFF

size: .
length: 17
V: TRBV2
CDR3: CASRKTGQISGANVLTF

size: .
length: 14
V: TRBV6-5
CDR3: CASTDPGRSYGYTF

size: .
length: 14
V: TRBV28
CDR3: CASSPADGTYEQYF

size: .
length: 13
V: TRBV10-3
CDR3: CAINDGYNQPQHF

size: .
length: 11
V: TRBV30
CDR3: CAWSYRDRAFF

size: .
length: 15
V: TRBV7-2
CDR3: CASSRGHPGTDTQYF

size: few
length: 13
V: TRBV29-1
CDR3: CSTRWATFGELFF

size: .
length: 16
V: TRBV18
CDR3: CASSPPQGASGNTVYF

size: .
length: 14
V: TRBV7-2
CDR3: CASSLKGGSDTQYF

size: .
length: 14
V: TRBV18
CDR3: CASMGGASDNEQFF

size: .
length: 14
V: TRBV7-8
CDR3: CASSVTRLNQPQHF

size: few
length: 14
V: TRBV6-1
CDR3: CASRGGSRTGELFF

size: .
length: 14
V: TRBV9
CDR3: CASSKGGTDTEAFF

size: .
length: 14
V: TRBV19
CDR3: CASSPQAGIYEQYF

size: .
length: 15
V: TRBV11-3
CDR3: CASSPGQGLTDTQYF

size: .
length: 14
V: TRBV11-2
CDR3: CASRLGLGTGELFF

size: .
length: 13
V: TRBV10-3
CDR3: CAISDSRDTEAFF

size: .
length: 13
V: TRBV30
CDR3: CAWSTGLGTEAFF

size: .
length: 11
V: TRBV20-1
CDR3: CSADSNSPLHF

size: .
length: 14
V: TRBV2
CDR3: CASSRQGTGNTIYF

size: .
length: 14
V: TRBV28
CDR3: CASTRQGLKNIQYF

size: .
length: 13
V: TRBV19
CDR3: CASTRTGYEKLFF

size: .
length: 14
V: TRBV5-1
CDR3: CASSLGQDQETQYF

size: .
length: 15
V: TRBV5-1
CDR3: CASSLSAANTGELFF

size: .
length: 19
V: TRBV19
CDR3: CASSIPPRGRPEEANVLTF

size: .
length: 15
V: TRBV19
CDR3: CASSTTGNTNEKLFF

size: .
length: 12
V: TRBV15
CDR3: CATSRDRYGYTF

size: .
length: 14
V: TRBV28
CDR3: CASSGGTSFHTQYF

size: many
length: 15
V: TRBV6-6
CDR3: CASTQPDRANYGYTF

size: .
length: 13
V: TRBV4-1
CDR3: CASSPGTQETQYF

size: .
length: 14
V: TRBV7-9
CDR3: CASSKYDNRDEQFF

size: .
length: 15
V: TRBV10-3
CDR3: CAISGTSGGTDTQYF

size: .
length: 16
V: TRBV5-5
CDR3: CASSWGPGLSTYEQYF

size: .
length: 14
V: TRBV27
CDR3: CASTYTGTSDEQFF

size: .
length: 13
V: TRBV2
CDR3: CASSFLGTAGDTF

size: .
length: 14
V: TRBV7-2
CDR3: CASSHSGRGAEAFF

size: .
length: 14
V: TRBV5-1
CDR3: CASSLGRETDTQYF

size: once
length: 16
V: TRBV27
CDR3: CASTPRAVSGANVLTF

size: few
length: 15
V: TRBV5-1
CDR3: CASSLMSSSYNEQFF

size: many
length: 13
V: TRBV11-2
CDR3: CASSPLGGTEAFF

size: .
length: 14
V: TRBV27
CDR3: CASSSPGTYSEAFF

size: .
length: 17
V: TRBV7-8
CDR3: CASSLARRDRVLNEQFF

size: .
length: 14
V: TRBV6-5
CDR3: CASSRRSSYNEQFF

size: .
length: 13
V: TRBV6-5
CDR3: CASRSGATHEQFF

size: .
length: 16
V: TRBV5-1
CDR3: CASSLVASGPSNEQFF